This T cell receptor beta chain came from a study of regulatory T cells in long-lasting Graves disease (dated by TCRdb to the early 2020s). Describing the broader study: To count as having persistent Graves' disease, a patient had to have received antithyroid drug treatment for over 5 years with TSH receptor autoantibodies remaining persistently positive. Peripheral blood TCR sequencing and RNA sequencing compared persistent Graves' disease patients with newly diagnosed Graves' disease patients. A total of about 35 samples underwent TCR sequencing, from some 13 patients with persistent Graves' disease and 20 patients with newly diagnosed Graves' disease. In the clinical cohort, patients with persistent Graves' disease had used antithyroid drugs for an average of approximately eleven years. The study was conducted in China and was registered as a clinical trial. The research as a whole found: Compared with newly diagnosed patients, patients with persistent Graves' disease had lower TCR Shannon entropy and fewer highly expanded clones, which suggests clonal expansion. Sequencing and analysis were restricted to the TCR beta chain. The authors acknowledged the small sample size as a limitation that may reduce accuracy. The study examined only peripheral blood because the primary lesion, thyroid tissue, could not be accessed. More public clonotypes were shared among persistent patients (under 3,000) than among newly diagnosed patients (roughly 1,000). TRBV28, TRBJ1-2 and TRBJ2-5 were preferentially used in persistent disease, while TRBV20-1 and TRBJ2-1 were favored in newly diagnosed disease.

Many counts were recorded for this clonotype. Its antigen remains unidentified. Base-call qualities are not available, and no considerably larger clone is one nucleotide away. Interpreted using the paper, the time point label stands for: persistent/refractory GD, antithyroid drugs over 5 years with positive TRAb. RNA was extracted from PBMCs in TRIzol for both TCR sequencing and RNA sequencing. The diagnosis of Graves' disease was made according to American Thyroid Association guidelines. Patients were recruited from an endocrinology department in Xi'an, China. Each patient gave about 9.1 milliliters of peripheral blood, collected in an EDTA anticoagulant tube. Ficoll Paque Plus density gradient separation was used to isolate PBMCs, and no further T cell sorting was performed. An Agilent 2100 Bioanalyzer and agarose gel were used to check RNA quality, while a NanoDrop 2000 measured RNA concentration.

There are 14 amino acids in the CDR3, from cysteine to phenylalanine inclusive. Only CDR3 DNA is held: 42 bases, read in frame from base 1. The V end gives up 3 bases and the J end 1 base, leaving 6 bases in the junction not matched to a gene. The germline V gene (reference sequence) specifies DFQATT as CDR1 and SNEGSKA as CDR2. Libraries were prepared through multiplex PCR. The sequencer was an Illumina HiSeq 4000. To build TCR beta libraries, CDR3 regions were amplified by Arm-PCR using iRepertoire HTBI primers. Before sequencing, the PCR products underwent gel purification. The paper's processing steps were these. Gene usage analysis of CDR3 amino acid clonotypes used the 60 to 80 TRBV and more than 13 TRBJ segments found across samples. COPE and FqMerger were used to merge the filtered high-quality paired reads into contigs. BLAST was used to align contigs to IMGT TRBV, TRBD and TRBJ reference genes, and CDR3 was defined according to IMGT. Any clonotype with a frequency above 0.1% was counted as a highly expanded clone. Repertoire diversity was measured by Shannon entropy, and V-J evenness by the Gini coefficient. A clonotype was considered public if more than one individual shared it. The public reads were reanalyzed by TCRdb: fastp trimming at Q25, MiXCR alignment, in-frame beta chains only. Each entry merges the rows of one CDR3 protein and shows their most common DNA and genes. The V and J calls follow TCRdb's processing rather than the paper's. The sample has under 500,000 distinct CDR3 sequences on record, less than 25% of them singletons. The ten largest make up less than 25% of the sample.

Sequencing used peripheral blood mononuclear cells (PBMCs), obtained when the disease was refractory, from a patient treated with antithyroid drugs. The rearrangement joined TRBV20-1 to TRBJ2-7; 7 bases in between match TRBD2. The receptor comes from a female donor with Graves disease. The sequenced DNA is TGCAGTGCTAGTGCGGGAGTAGGATCCTACGAGCAGTACTTC. Its protein reads: CSASAGVGSYEQYF.